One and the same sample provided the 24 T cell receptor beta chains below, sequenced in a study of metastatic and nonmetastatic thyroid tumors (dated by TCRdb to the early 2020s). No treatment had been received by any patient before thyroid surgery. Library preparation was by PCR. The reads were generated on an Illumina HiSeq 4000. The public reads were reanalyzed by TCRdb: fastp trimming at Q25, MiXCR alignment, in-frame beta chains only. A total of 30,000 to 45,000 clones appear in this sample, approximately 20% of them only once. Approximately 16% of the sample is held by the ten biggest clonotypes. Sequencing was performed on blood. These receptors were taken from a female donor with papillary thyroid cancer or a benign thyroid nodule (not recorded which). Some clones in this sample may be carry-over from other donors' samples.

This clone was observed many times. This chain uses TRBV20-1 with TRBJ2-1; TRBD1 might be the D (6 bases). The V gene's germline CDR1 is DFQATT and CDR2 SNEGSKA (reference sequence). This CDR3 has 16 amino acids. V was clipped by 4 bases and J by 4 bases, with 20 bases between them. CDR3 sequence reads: CSAIMPQGLRYNEQFF. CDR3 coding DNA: TGCAGTGCTATAATGCCCCAGGGGCTCAGATACAATGAGCAGTTCTTC.

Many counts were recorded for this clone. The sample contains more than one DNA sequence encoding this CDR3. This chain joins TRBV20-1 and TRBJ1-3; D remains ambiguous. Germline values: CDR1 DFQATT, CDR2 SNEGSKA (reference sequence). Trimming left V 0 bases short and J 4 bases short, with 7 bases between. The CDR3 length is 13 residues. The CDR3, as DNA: TGCAGTGCTAGAGAAGGAGCCGGAAACACCATATATTTT. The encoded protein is CSAREGAGNTIYF.

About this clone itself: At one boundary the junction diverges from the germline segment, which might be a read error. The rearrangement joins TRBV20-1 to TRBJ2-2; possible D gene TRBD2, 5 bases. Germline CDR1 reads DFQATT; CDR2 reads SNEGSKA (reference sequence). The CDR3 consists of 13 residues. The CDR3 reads CSAGNPNTWELLF. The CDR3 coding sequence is TGCAGTGCGGGAAACCCGAACACCTGGGAGCTGCTTTTT.

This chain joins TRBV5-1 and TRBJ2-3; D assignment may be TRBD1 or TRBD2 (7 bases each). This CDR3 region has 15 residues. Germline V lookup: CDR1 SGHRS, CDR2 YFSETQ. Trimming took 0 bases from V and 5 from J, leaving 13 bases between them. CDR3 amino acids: CASSLVQGEGDTQYF. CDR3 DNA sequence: TGCGCCAGCAGCTTGGTGCAGGGGGAGGGAGATACGCAGTATTTT.

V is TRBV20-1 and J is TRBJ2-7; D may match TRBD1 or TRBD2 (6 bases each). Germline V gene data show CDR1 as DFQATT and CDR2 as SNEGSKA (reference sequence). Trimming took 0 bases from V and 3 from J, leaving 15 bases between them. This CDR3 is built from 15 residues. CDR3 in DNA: TGCAGTGCTAGAGATTCCGGGGGCCCTTTCTACGAGCAGTACTTC. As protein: CSARDSGGPFYEQYF.

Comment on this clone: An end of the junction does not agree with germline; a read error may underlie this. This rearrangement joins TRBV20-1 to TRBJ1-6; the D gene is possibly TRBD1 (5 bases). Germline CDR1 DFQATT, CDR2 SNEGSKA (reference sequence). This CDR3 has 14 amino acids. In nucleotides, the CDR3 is TGCAGTTCTAGAGATGGGGACTTGAACTCACCCCTCCACTTT. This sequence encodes CSSRDGDLNSPLHF.

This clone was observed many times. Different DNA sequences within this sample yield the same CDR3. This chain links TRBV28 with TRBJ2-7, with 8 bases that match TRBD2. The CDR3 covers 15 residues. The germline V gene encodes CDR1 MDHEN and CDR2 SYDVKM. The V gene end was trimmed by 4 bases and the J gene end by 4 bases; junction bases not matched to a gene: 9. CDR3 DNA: TGTGCCAGCAGTTCCGGGACGGGGGGGTCGTACGAGCAGTACTTC. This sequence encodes CASSSGTGGSYEQYF.

As DNA, the CDR3 is TGTGCCAGCAGTTACTCCCTTCCCGTGGACAGGGGGGGCGAGCAGTACTTC. Translated, it gives CASSYSLPVDRGGEQYF. V and J are TRBV6-2 or TRBV6-3 and TRBJ2-7; TRBD1 matches at 10 bases. CDR1 and CDR2 from the germline V gene are MNHEY and SVGEGT. The length of the CDR3 is 17 residues. V gave up 0 bases and J gave up 6 bases; unmatched junction bases: 11.

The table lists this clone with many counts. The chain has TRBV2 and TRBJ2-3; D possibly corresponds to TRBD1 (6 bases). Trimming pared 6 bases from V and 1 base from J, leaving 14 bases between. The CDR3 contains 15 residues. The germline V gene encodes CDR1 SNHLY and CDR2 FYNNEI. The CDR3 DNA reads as TGTGCCAGCAGGAGGGGGAGTTTGGGCACAGATACGCAGTATTTT. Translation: CASRRGSLGTDTQYF.

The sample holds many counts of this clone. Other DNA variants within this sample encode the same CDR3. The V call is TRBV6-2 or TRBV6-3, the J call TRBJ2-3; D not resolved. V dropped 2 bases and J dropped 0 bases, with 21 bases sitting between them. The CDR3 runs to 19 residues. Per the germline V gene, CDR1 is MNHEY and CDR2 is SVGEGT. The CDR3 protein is CASSYLPVGDKQSTDTQYF. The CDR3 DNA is TGTGCCAGCAGTTACCTACCTGTTGGGGATAAGCAGAGCACAGATACGCAGTATTTT.

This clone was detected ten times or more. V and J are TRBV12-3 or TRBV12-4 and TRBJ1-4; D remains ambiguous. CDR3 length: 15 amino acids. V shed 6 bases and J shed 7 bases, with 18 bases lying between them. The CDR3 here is CASSQVAGVTEKLFF. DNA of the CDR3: TGTGCCAGCAGCCAGGTTGCCGGGGTCACTGAAAAACTGTTTTTT.

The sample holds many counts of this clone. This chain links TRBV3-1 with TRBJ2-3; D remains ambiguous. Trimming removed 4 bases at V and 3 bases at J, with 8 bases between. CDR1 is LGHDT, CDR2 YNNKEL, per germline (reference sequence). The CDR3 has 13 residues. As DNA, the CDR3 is TGTGCCAGCAGCCCCTTAGGGACAGATACGCAGTATTTT. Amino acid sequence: CASSPLGTDTQYF.

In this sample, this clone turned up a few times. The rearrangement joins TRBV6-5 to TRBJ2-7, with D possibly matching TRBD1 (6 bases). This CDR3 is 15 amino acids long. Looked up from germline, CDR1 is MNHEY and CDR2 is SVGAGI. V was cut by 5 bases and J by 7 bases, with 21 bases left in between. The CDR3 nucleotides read TGTGCCAGCAGTCACAGGTCAGGGGTCGGGTATGAGCAGTACTTC. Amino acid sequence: CASSHRSGVGYEQYF.

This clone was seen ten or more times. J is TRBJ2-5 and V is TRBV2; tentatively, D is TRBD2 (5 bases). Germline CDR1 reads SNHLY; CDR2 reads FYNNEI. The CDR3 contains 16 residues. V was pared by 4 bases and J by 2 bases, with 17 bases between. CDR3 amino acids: CASSVSQNREQETQYF. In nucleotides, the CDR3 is TGTGCCAGCAGTGTTTCACAAAATCGGGAACAAGAGACCCAGTACTTC.

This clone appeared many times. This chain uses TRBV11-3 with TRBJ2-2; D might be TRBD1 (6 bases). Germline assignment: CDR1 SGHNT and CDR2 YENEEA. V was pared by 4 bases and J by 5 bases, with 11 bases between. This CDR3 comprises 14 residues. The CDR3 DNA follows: TGTGCCAGCAGCTGGGAGCAGGGGACCGGGGAGCTGTTTTTT. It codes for CASSWEQGTGELFF.

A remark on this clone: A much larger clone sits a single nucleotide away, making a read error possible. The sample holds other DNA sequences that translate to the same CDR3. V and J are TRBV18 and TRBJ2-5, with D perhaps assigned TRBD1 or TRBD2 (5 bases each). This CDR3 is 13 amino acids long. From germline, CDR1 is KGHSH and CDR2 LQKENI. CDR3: CASSPRGWETQYF. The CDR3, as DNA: TGTGCCAGCTCACCCCGGGGCTGGGAGACACAGTACTTC.

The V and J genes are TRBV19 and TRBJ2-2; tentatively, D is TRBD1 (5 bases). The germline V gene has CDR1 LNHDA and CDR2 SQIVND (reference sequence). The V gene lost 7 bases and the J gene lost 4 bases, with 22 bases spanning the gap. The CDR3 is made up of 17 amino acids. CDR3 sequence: CASIILGHARSTGELFF. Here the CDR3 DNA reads TGTGCCAGTATCATCCTTGGACATGCCCGGAGCACCGGGGAGCTGTTTTTT.

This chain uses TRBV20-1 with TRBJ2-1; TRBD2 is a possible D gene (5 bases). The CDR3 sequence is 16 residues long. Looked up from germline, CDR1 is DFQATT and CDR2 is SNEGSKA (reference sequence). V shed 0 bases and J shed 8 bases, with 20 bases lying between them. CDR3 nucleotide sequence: TGCAGTGCTAGAGAATTCTCTGGAGGCACTCAGTATGAGCAGTTCTTC. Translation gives CSAREFSGGTQYEQFF.

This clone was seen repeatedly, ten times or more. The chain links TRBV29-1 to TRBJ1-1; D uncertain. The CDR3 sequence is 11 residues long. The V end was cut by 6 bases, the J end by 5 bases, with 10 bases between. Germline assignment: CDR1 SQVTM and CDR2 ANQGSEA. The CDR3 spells CSVARTTEAFF. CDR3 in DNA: TGCAGCGTGGCCCGGACGACTGAAGCTTTCTTT.

CDR3 region: CASSPGVAGVQAYEQYF. CDR3 in DNA: TGCGCCAGCAGCCCCGGGGTAGCGGGAGTGCAGGCCTACGAGCAGTACTTC. V usage is TRBV5-1 and J usage is TRBJ2-7; 9 nucleotides agree with TRBD2. The germline gives CDR1 SGHRS, CDR2 YFSETQ. The CDR3 length is 17 residues. J was trimmed by 2 bases and V by 4 bases; bases with no gene match: 13.

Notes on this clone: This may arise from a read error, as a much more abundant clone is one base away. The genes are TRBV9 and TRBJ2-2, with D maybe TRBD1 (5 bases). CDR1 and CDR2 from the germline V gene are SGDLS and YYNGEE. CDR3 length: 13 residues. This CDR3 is CVSSDLQGGELFF. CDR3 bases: TGTGTCAGCAGCGACCTGCAGGGCGGGGAGCTGTTTTTT.

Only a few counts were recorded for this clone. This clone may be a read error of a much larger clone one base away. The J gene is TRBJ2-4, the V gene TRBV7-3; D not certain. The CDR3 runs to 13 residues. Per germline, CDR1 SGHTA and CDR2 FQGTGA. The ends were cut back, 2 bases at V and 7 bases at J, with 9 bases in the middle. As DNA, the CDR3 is TGTGCCAGCAGCTTAGGATTTGTGAACATTCAGTACTTC. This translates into CASSLGFVNIQYF.

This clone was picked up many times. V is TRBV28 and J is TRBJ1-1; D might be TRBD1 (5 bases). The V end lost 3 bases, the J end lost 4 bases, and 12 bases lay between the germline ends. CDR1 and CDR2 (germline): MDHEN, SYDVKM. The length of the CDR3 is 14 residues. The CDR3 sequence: CASSFSGKATEAFF. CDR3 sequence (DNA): TGTGCCAGCAGTTTCTCAGGGAAGGCCACTGAAGCTTTCTTT.

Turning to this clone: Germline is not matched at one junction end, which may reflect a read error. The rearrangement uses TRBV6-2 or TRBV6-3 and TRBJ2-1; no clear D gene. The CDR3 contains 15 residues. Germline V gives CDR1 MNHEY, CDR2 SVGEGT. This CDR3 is CASSYRNLTRNEQFF. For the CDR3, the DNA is TGTGCCAGTAGTTATCGTAACCTAACTCGCAATGAGCAGTTCTTC.